These T cell receptor beta chains were read from a single sample in a study of blood T cell repertoires in COVID-19. The protocol was immunoSEQ multiplex PCR, while the TCRdb copy is restricted to in-frame clones and leaves out a portion. Counted here are about 160,000 clones, more than 75% occurring once; the ten biggest clones make up about 2.3%. Input material: peripheral blood. The origin of the receptors is a man aged 18 to 30 with acute or convalescent COVID-19. CDR3s include the opening cysteine and the closing phenylalanine or tryptophan. Fields, in order: J gene, V gene, CDR3 protein.

>TRBJ2-5|TRBV5-1
CASSLSQGLRVQETQYF
>TRBJ1-5|TRBV5-1
CASSLDGKDQPQHF
>TRBJ2-1|TRBV24-1
CATSDLSGIGFF
>TRBJ2-7|TRBV7-6
CASSLGLGEAYEQYF
>TRBJ2-5|TRBV2
CASRTLSVSQETQYF
>TRBJ1-2|TRBV6-1
CASSEIRDSYGYTF
>TRBJ2-1|TRBV18
CASSPPGGGINEQFF
>TRBJ1-4|TRBV5-4
CASSPQVTTPEKLFF
>TRBJ2-1|TRBV5-8
CASSLSYGEFF
>TRBJ1-1|TRBV10-2
CASSDRDPLEAFF
>TRBJ2-7|TRBV19
CASSIWRGYEQYF
>TRBJ1-3|TRBV9
CASSVRGDSGNTIYF
>TRBJ2-1|TRBV6-5
CASTRLAGDNEQFF
>TRBJ2-3|TRBV6-5
CASSYPGTDTQYF
>TRBJ2-3|TRBV7-9
CASSSDSPSGLYVDTQYF
>TRBJ2-3|TRBV9
CASSVAASGGAEADTQYF
>TRBJ1-5|TRBV10-2
CASSESNYQPQHF
>TRBJ1-1|TRBV6-6
CASSYDTGNTEAFF
>TRBJ1-5|TRBV19
CASSRQGWYSNQPQHF
>TRBJ2-7|TRBV2
CASSAGAPYYEQYF
>TRBJ2-3|TRBV3-1/TRBV3-2
CASSQGYSGRSTDTQYF
>TRBJ2-2|TRBV24-1
CATSDRINTGELFF
>TRBJ2-2|TRBV5-1
CASSLVRSGELFF
>TRBJ1-2|TRBV7-2
CASSPERGTGYTF
>TRBJ2-3|TRBV5-1
CASSLDGGGAGDTQYF
>TRBJ1-2|TRBV2
CASNGNRGRPLYGYTF
>TRBJ2-3|TRBV6-5
CASSTSGSDGDTQYF
>TRBJ2-3|TRBV18
CASSPPGSSTDTQYF
>TRBJ2-1|TRBV28
CASSLAGQGVDEQFF
>TRBJ2-3|TRBV27
CASRRDRRPSTDTQYF
>TRBJ1-2|TRBV14
CASSPLPGATYGYTF
>TRBJ1-2|TRBV27
CASSFESAGNNGYTF
>TRBJ1-4|TRBV7-6
CASSDTPRDSDEKLFF
>TRBJ1-4|TRBV6-1
CASSEERNEKLFF
>TRBJ2-3|TRBV5-1
CASRRTSITDTQYF
>TRBJ2-2|TRBV5-1
CASSPLAGANTGELFF
>TRBJ1-6|TRBV19
CASSIVVGRNSPLHF
>TRBJ1-1|TRBV5-4
CASSLEGGRDTEAFF
>TRBJ2-1|TRBV7-8
CASSSTGLADSYNEQFF
>TRBJ2-7|TRBV19
CASSIGTGTYEQYF
>TRBJ1-1|TRBV5-4
CASSSEGLGTEAFF
>TRBJ1-2|TRBV3-1/TRBV3-2
CASSQMILDSDYGYTF